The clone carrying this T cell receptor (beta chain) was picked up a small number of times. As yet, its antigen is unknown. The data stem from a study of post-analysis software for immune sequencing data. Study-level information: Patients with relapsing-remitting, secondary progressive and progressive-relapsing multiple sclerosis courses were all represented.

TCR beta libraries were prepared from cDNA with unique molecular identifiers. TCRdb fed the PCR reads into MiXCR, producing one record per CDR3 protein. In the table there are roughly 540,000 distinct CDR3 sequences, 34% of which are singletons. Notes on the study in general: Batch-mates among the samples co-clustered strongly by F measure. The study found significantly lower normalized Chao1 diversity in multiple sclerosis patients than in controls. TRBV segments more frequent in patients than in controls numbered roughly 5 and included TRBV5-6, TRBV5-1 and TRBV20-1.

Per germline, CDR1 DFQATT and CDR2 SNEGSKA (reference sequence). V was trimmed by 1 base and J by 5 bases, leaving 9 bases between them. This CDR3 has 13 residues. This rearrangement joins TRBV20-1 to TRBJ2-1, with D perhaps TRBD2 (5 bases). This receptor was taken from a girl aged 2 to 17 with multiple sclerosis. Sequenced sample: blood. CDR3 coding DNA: TGCAGTGCTAGAGGGACTTATAACAATGAGCAGTTCTTC. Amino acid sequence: CSARGTYNNEQFF.